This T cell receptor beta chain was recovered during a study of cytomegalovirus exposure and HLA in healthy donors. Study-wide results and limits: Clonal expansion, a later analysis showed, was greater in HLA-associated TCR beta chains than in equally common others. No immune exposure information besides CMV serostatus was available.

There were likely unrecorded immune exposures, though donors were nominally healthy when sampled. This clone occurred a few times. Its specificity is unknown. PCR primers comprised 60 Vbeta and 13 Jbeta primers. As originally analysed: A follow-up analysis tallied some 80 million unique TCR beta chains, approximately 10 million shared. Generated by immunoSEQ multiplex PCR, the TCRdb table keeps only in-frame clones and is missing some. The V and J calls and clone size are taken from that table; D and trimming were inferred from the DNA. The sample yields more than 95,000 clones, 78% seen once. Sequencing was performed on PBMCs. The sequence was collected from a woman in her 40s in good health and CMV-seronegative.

CDR3 nucleotides: TGTGCCATCAGTGCTCGGACAGGGGGGAATGAAAAACTGTTTTTT. Amino acid sequence: CAISARTGGNEKLFF. V gene TRBV10-3 combines with J gene TRBJ1-4; 10 nucleotides line up with TRBD1. Per the germline V gene, CDR1 is ENHRY and CDR2 is SYGVKD. J lost 5 bases, V lost 4 bases, and 4 bases had no gene match. The CDR3 is 15 amino acids.